The entry that follows covers one T cell receptor beta chain sequence. The antigen remains undetermined. This entry belongs to a study of T cell responses to AZD1222 COVID-19 vaccine. Across the whole study: Researchers grouped second doses given at about 4 or about 12 weeks into one pool. Findings of the study overall: Most donors were white British and more were female, and clonal diversity was possibly underestimated. Repertoire collection took place solely once the T cell response had peaked. Baseline seropositivity occurred in only a handful of AZD1222 recipients.

The table came from immunoSEQ multiplex PCR; TCRdb's copy has only in-frame clones and leaves some out. There are roughly 120,000 clones in the sample; roughly 90% occur only once, and roughly 4% lies in the top ten. Sequencing used peripheral blood, obtained on day 0 of AZD1222 vaccination. This TCR came from an adult in good health.

CDR3 sequence (DNA): TGTGCCACCAGTGGGGATCTAAGGCACGAGCAGTACTTC. This gives the protein CATSGDLRHEQYF. The chain uses TRBV24-1 and TRBJ2-7; no firm D call. This CDR3 region has 13 residues. The V end lost 5 bases, the J end lost 5 bases, and 12 bases lay between the germline ends. Germline V CDR1 and CDR2: KGHDR, SFDVKD.